The 7 T cell receptor beta chains presented below share a single source sample, sequenced in a study of blood T cell repertoires in COVID-19. The method was immunoSEQ multiplex PCR; TCRdb's version includes in-frame clones alone and lacks a portion of them. The sample has approximately 97,000 clones; 84% are singletons. Sequencing was carried out using peripheral blood. The receptors come from a human donor in a cohort sampled during active COVID-19.

V and J are TRBV11-2 and TRBJ2-5; 12 bases agree with TRBD2. The germline CDR1 and CDR2 sequences are SGHAT and FQNNGV. This CDR3 region has 16 residues. The trim removed 5 bases at V and 1 base at J, leaving 5 bases unmatched. In DNA form, the CDR3 reads TGTGCCAGCAGCCTTTCGACTAGCGGGGGCCAAGAGACCCAGTACTTC. Translating gives CASSLSTSGGQETQYF.

Concerning this clone itself: Other nucleotide sequences in the sample specify the same CDR3. V is TRBV19 and J is TRBJ2-3, with TRBD2 matching over 7 bases. The CDR3 covers 13 residues. Germline CDR1 LNHDA, CDR2 SQIVND (reference sequence). CDR3 coding DNA: TGTGCAAGTGGGGGGAGGGACACAGATACGCAGTATTTT. Protein sequence: CASGGRDTDTQYF.

This sequence joins TRBV2 and TRBJ2-3, with 7 bases identical to TRBD1. CDR1 is SNHLY, CDR2 FYNNEI, per germline. The CDR3 contains 15 residues. V lost 6 bases and J lost 0; bases outside the gene matches: 6. The CDR3 nucleotides read TGTGCCAGCAGGAGGGACAGACCTAGCACAGATACGCAGTATTTT. It encodes CASRRDRPSTDTQYF.

The CDR3 DNA reads TGTGCCAGCAGTTACGCAGGGGGGGCCAACGTCCTGACTTTC. Protein product: CASSYAGGANVLTF. This chain connects TRBV6-2 or TRBV6-3 to TRBJ2-6; D perhaps matches TRBD1 (5 bases). Per germline, CDR1 MNHEY and CDR2 SVGEGT. This CDR3 contains 14 residues. V gave up 2 bases and J gave up 4 bases, with 6 bases separating them.

This clone is a singleton in its sample. The chain has TRBV4-2 and TRBJ2-7; D remains ambiguous. V was pared by 1 base and J by 0 bases, with 10 bases between. Germline values: CDR1 LGHNA, CDR2 YNFKEQ. The CDR3 is made up of 15 amino acids. The CDR3, as DNA: TGTGCCAGCAGCCAAGTCGAGGCGGTCTCCTACGAGCAGTACTTC. Translating gives CASSQVEAVSYEQYF.

The chain combines TRBV19 with TRBJ2-2; 8 nucleotides align to TRBD1. Germline-derived CDR1 and CDR2 are LNHDA and SQIVND (reference sequence). J lost 1 base, V lost 10 bases, and 17 bases had no gene match. The CDR3 sequence is 18 residues long. CDR3 residues: CAISDRATPSQNTGELFF. In DNA, the CDR3 is TGTGCCATATCGGACAGGGCCACCCCTTCCCAGAACACCGGGGAGCTGTTTTTT.

The V call is TRBV11-2, the J call TRBJ1-1; D is ambiguous. Deletions cut 3 bases from V and 1 base from J, with 9 bases between. The germline CDR1 and CDR2 sequences are SGHAT and FQNNGV. The CDR3 totals 14 residues. CDR3 loop: CASSFWRGNTEAFF. The CDR3 DNA sequence: TGTGCCAGCAGCTTCTGGAGAGGGAACACTGAAGCTTTCTTT.